This entry features one TCR beta chain sequence. CDR3 length: 18 residues. Trimming cost V 1 base and J 7 bases; bases outside gene matches: 11. The V gene's germline CDR1 is MDHEN and CDR2 SYDVKM. This sample was included in a study of blood T cell repertoires in COVID-19. This table comes from immunoSEQ multiplex PCR, and its TCRdb copy is limited to in-frame clones, with some not included. The sample yields tens of thousands of clones, 90% to 95% seen once. The chain employs TRBV28 and TRBJ2-5; 14 bases map to TRBD2. The sequence derives from a woman in her forties or fifties in a cohort sampled during active COVID-19. Specimen: peripheral blood. CDR3 protein: CASSLFPGTSGSPRTQYF. As DNA, the CDR3 is TGTGCCAGCAGTTTATTCCCCGGGACTAGCGGGAGCCCGCGGACCCAGTACTTC.